The 7 T cell receptor beta chains given below trace back to one sample, sequenced in a study of T cells in tuberculosis. Produced via immunoSEQ multiplex PCR; TCRdb's table is partial and in-frame only. The table records tens of thousands of clones, over 75% of them present only once. The material sequenced was PBMCs. These receptor sequences come from a donor aged 10 to 29 with latent tuberculosis or without tuberculosis infection.

This chain joins TRBV5-1 and TRBJ1-1; possible D gene TRBD1, 6 bases. The germline gives CDR1 SGHRS, CDR2 YFSETQ. This CDR3 spans 14 amino acids. V gave up 3 bases and J gave up 5 bases, with 14 bases separating them. CDR3 loop: CASSSTGLGTEAFF. The CDR3 DNA follows: TGCGCCAGCAGCTCGACAGGCTTGGGGACTGAAGCTTTCTTT.

The V call is TRBV5-1, the J call TRBJ2-2, with a weak D call TRBD1 (6 bases). The V gene lost 4 bases and the J gene lost 2 bases, with 12 bases spanning the gap. Germline-derived CDR1 and CDR2 are SGHRS and YFSETQ. The CDR3 spans 15 residues. The CDR3 sequence is CASSLGGHNTGELFF. CDR3 nucleotide sequence: TGCGCCAGCAGCCTTGGGGGCCATAACACCGGGGAGCTGTTTTTT.

The chain links TRBV29-1 to TRBJ2-7; 7 nucleotides match TRBD1. CDR1 SQVTM and CDR2 ANQGSEA come from the germline V gene. There are 14 residues in the CDR3. V dropped 0 bases and J dropped 2; count of bases not matched to a gene: 4. For the CDR3, the DNA is TGCAGCGTTGAAGAGAGGACAGGCACCTACGAGCAGTACTTC. Translation: CSVEERTGTYEQYF.

This chain connects TRBV7-6 to TRBJ1-1; TRBD1 agrees at 9 bases. Germline V gene lookup returns CDR1 SGHVS and CDR2 FNYEAQ. This CDR3 is built from 15 residues. The junction had 8 bases not matched to a gene; V was cut back by 6 bases and J by 3 bases. The CDR3 DNA sequence: TGTGCCAGCAGTTCGGAACAGGGGGCGGACACTGAAGCTTTCTTT. The encoded protein is CASSSEQGADTEAFF. Drawing the rest from reference TRBV7-6 and TRBJ1-1, the complete variable domain is GAGVSQSPRYKVTKRGQDVALRCDPISGHVSLYWYRQALGQGPEFLTYFNYEAQQDKSGLPNDRFSAERPEGSISTLTIQRTEQRDSAMYRCASSSEQGADTEAFFGQGTRLTVV.

The chain has TRBV29-1 and TRBJ2-3; D ambiguous. The V and J ends lost 1 base and 3 bases respectively, with 5 bases between them. The CDR3 consists of 12 residues. Germline CDR1 SQVTM, CDR2 ANQGSEA. CDR3: CSVEAETDTQYF. As DNA, the CDR3 is TGCAGCGTTGAAGCCGAGACAGATACGCAGTATTTT.

The chain joins TRBV9 to TRBJ1-1, with 9 bases fitting TRBD1. This CDR3 region has 14 residues. The V segment lost 3 bases and the J segment 5 bases; nucleotides outside the gene matches: 5. Per the germline V gene, CDR1 is SGDLS and CDR2 is YYNGEE. The CDR3 DNA sequence: TGTGCCAGCAGCGCCGGGACAGGGAGTACTGAAGCTTTCTTT. It yields the protein CASSAGTGSTEAFF. Combining the CDR3 with reference TRBV9 and TRBJ1-1 gives the whole variable domain DSGVTQTPKHLITATGQRVTLRCSPRSGDLSVYWYQQSLDQGLQFLIQYYNGEERAKGNILERFSAQQFPDLHSELNLSSLELGDSALYFCASSAGTGSTEAFFGQGTRLTVV.

The chain uses TRBV5-1 and TRBJ2-5; 8 bases are shared with TRBD2. In germline, CDR1 is SGHRS, CDR2 YFSETQ. The CDR3 is made up of 14 amino acids. With V trimmed by 4 bases and J by 3 bases, 5 bases remained unmatched. The CDR3 sequence: CASSAGLVEETQYF. In DNA form, the CDR3 reads TGCGCCAGCAGCGCGGGACTAGTGGAAGAGACCCAGTACTTC.